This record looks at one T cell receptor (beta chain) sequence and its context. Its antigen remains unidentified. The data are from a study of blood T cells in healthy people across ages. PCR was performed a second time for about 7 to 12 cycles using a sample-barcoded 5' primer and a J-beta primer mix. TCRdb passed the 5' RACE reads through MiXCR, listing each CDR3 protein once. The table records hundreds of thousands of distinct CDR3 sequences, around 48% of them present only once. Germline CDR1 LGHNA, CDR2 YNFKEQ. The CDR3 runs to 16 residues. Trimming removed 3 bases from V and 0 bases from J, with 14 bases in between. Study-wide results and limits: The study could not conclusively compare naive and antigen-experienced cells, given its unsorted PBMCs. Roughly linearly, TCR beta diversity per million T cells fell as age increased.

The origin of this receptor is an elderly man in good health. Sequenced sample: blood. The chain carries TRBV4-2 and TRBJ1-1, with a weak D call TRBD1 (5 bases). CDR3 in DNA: TGTGCCAGCAGCCATTCACCCCAGGGCATGAACACTGAAGCTTTCTTT. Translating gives CASSHSPQGMNTEAFF.